This T cell receptor (beta chain) came from a study of cytomegalovirus exposure and HLA in healthy donors. Vbeta (60) and Jbeta (13) primers were used in the PCR. Assay: immunoSEQ multiplex PCR; the TCRdb copy retains only in-frame clones and omits some. Of about 200,000 clones listed, roughly 80% are singletons. The V end was cut by 1 base, the J end by 2 bases, with 12 bases between. Per germline, CDR1 LNHNV and CDR2 YYDKDF (reference sequence). The CDR3 consists of 15 residues. As to this clone: Its antigen remains unidentified.

Study-wide results and limits: Some V segments (TRBV6-2 and TRBV6-3 among them) were excluded as indistinguishable. Most observed TCR sequences were rare, whereas some public TCRs were detected in many donors.

The chain couples TRBV15 to TRBJ2-7; no clear D. The sequenced sample consisted of PBMCs. The source is a man in his fifties or sixties in good health and CMV-seronegative. For the CDR3, the DNA is TGTGCCACCAGCAGAGGACTCGTATCGACCTACGAGCAGTACTTC. It encodes CATSRGLVSTYEQYF. The full variable domain, completed using reference TRBV15 and TRBJ2-7, is DAMVIQNPRYQVTQFGKPVTLSCSQTLNHNVMYWYQQKSSQAPKLLFHYYDKDFNNEADTPDNFQSRRPNTSFCFLDIRSPGLGDTAMYLCATSRGLVSTYEQYFGPGTRLTVT.